Listed below are T cell receptor beta chains from one sample, sequenced in a study of blood T cell repertoires in COVID-19. Clones were read by immunoSEQ multiplex PCR, and TCRdb kept only the in-frame ones, dropping some. This table has over 150,000 clones, around four fifths appearing once. What was sequenced was peripheral blood. These receptors came from a woman aged 80 or over with COVID-19, enrolled during active disease. CDR3s include the opening cysteine and the closing phenylalanine or tryptophan. D genes are given only for firm matches. The listing skips clone size in some rows; elsewhere it reads once, few, many or a size class.

abundance,j_gene,len,v_gene,d_gene,CDR3nt,CDR3aa
once,TRBJ1-3,16,TRBV6-1,NA,TGTGCCAGCAGTGACCCCAGGACAGTAGCTGGAAACACCATATATTTT,CASSDPRTVAGNTIYF
once,TRBJ2-7,15,TRBV7-8,NA,TGTGCCAGCAGCCCTAGAGGGGGGGTAGGTCACGAGCAGTACTTC,CASSPRGGVGHEQYF
NA,TRBJ2-3,15,TRBV7-3,TRBD2,TGTGCCAGCAGCTTGGGGAGCGGGAACACAGATACGCAGTATTTT,CASSLGSGNTDTQYF
NA,TRBJ2-5,13,TRBV7-6,TRBD2,TGTGCCAGCAGCCCTAGCGGGATGGAGACCCAGTACTTC,CASSPSGMETQYF
NA,TRBJ2-7,14,TRBV28,TRBD1,TGTGCCAGCAGTAACAGGGGGTACCCCCTGGAGCAGTACTTC,CASSNRGYPLEQYF
NA,TRBJ1-5,12,TRBV6-1,NA,TGTGCCAGCACTAAACCGGGGCAGCCCCAGCATTTT,CASTKPGQPQHF
few,TRBJ1-2,14,TRBV28,NA,TGTGCCAGCAGTTTAACCCAGGCTTGGTATGGCTACACCTTC,CASSLTQAWYGYTF
NA,TRBJ1-5,14,TRBV6-5,TRBD1,TGTGCCAGCAGGGATACAGGGGTTATCATGACCCAGCATTTT,CASRDTGVIMTQHF
NA,TRBJ2-5,16,TRBV9,TRBD2,TGTGCCAGCAGCGTAGGGACTAGCGGGGGGGCTGGGACCCAGTACTTC,CASSVGTSGGAGTQYF
NA,TRBJ2-5,15,TRBV27,NA,TGTGCCAGCAGTTTCATCGGACAGCAACAAGAGACCCAGTACTTC,CASSFIGQQQETQYF
NA,TRBJ2-2,14,TRBV19,NA,TGTGCCAGTAGCCCCGCACTAGGGTCCGGGGAGCTGTTTTTT,CASSPALGSGELFF
NA,TRBJ2-3,20,TRBV19,TRBD2,TGTGCCAGTAGTAAGGGACAGGGTTTTACTAGCGGGGGCCACACAGATACGCAGTATTTT,CASSKGQGFTSGGHTDTQYF
NA,TRBJ1-1,13,TRBV6-6,TRBD1,TGTGCCAGCAAGTGGACAGGGTTCACTGAAGCTTTCTTT,CASKWTGFTEAFF
NA,TRBJ2-1,15,TRBV19,TRBD2,TGTGCCAGTAGCCCCGGGGGGGGGCTTAGGGGTGAGCAGTTCTTC,CASSPGGGLRGEQFF
NA,TRBJ1-3,15,TRBV27,TRBD1,TGTGCCAGCAGTCAGGACAGGGGAGCTGGAAACACCATATATTTT,CASSQDRGAGNTIYF
once,TRBJ2-1,15,TRBV2,NA,TGTGCCAGCAGATTTCAGGGCGGCTCCTACAATGAGCAGTTCTTC,CASRFQGGSYNEQFF
NA,TRBJ2-1,15,TRBV5-4,TRBD1,TGTGCCAGCAGCACGACAGGGAGCTCCTACAATGAGCAGTTCTTC,CASSTTGSSYNEQFF
NA,TRBJ1-2,17,TRBV25-1,NA,TGTGCCAGCAGTGAAGCAGGAACCGGGACTACTATGAATGGCTACACCTTC,CASSEAGTGTTMNGYTF
once,TRBJ2-5,12,TRBV19,NA,TGTGCCAGTAGTGGGCCCAGGGGGACCCAGTACTTC,CASSGPRGTQYF
few,TRBJ1-1,13,TRBV6-1,NA,TGTGCCAGCAGTGAATCCCTCCCCACTGAAGCTTTCTTT,CASSESLPTEAFF
NA,TRBJ1-6,17,TRBV5-1,TRBD1,TGCGCCAGCAGACCCGCCAGGTCGGGACAGGGTAATTCACCCCTCCACTTT,CASRPARSGQGNSPLHF
NA,TRBJ2-1,15,TRBV7-9,TRBD1,TGTGCCAGCAGCTCAAACAGGGGGCATTACAATGAGCAGTTCTTC,CASSSNRGHYNEQFF
NA,TRBJ1-5,17,TRBV7-9,TRBD1,TGTGCCAGCAGCCCCCCAGGGACAGGTGATGGCAATCAGCCCCAGCATTTT,CASSPPGTGDGNQPQHF
NA,TRBJ1-2,14,TRBV5-1,NA,TGCGCCAGCAGCTTGCTGTCTACTAACTATGGCTACACCTTC,CASSLLSTNYGYTF
once,TRBJ2-1,16,TRBV4-2,NA,TGTGCCAGCAGCCAACAGTTGCAGGGGACCTACAATGAGCAGTTCTTC,CASSQQLQGTYNEQFF
NA,TRBJ2-6,15,TRBV2,NA,TGTGCCAGCACTACGGAGGGGACTGGGGCCAACGTCCTGACTTTC,CASTTEGTGANVLTF
once,TRBJ1-2,13,TRBV6-6,NA,TGTGCCAGCAGTCAACAACGACAGGATCTCAACACCTTC,CASSQQRQDLNTF
once,TRBJ2-7,23,TRBV28,TRBD2,TGTGCCAGCAGTTTTTTCACCCCCAGGGAGGAAGTGAAACTAGCGGGAGGTACCTACGAGCAGTACTTC,CASSFFTPREEVKLAGGTYEQYF
NA,TRBJ2-7,13,TRBV21-1,NA,TGTGCCAGCGGTATTAGCGACTCCTACGAGCAGTACTTC,CASGISDSYEQYF
few,TRBJ1-5,15,TRBV27,NA,TGTGCCAGCAGTTTATCGCAAACAGGGTCCCAGCCCCAGCATTTT,CASSLSQTGSQPQHF
once,TRBJ1-3,16,TRBV3-1/TRBV3-2,NA,TGTGCCAGCAGCCAAGATCTCACAGGGACTGGAAACACCATATATTTT,CASSQDLTGTGNTIYF
NA,TRBJ1-5,13,TRBV19,NA,TGTGCCAGTAGTAAGGGAGCGGTTCAGCCCCAGCATTTT,CASSKGAVQPQHF
NA,TRBJ1-2,13,TRBV6-5,NA,TGTGCCACCCGGACAGAGACTAACTATGGCTACACCTTC,CATRTETNYGYTF
NA,TRBJ2-1,14,TRBV5-8,TRBD1,TGTGCCAGCAGCCCGGGACAGGGGTACAATGAGCAGTTCTTC,CASSPGQGYNEQFF
NA,TRBJ2-7,13,TRBV18,NA,TGTGCCAGCTCACCGGGACTGGGTTACGAGCAGTACTTC,CASSPGLGYEQYF
NA,TRBJ1-1,16,TRBV5-1,NA,TGCGCCAGCAGCGCGCGTGCGGCAGGGGTAGGCACTGAAGCTTTCTTT,CASSARAAGVGTEAFF
NA,TRBJ2-1,16,TRBV19,TRBD2,TGTGCCAGTAGTATAAGTGGGACTAGCGCATACAATGAGCAGTTCTTC,CASSISGTSAYNEQFF
NA,TRBJ2-7,12,TRBV20-1,TRBD2,TGCAGTGCTAGTCGGGGGGGTTACGAGCAGTACTTC,CSASRGGYEQYF
NA,TRBJ1-2,15,TRBV3-1/TRBV3-2,TRBD1,TGTGCCAGCACCCCTACAGGGGCGACCCACTATGGCTACACCTTC,CASTPTGATHYGYTF
NA,TRBJ1-5,12,TRBV29-1,NA,TGCAGCGTTGCGGGAAGCAATCAGCCCCAGCATTTT,CSVAGSNQPQHF
NA,TRBJ2-7,15,TRBV7-2,NA,TGTGCCAGCAGCTTAGGGGGCGCGTGGACCTACGAGCAGTACTTC,CASSLGGAWTYEQYF
few,TRBJ2-7,14,TRBV2,NA,TGTGCCAGCAGTGAAACGGGAGAACCCTACGAGCAGTACTTC,CASSETGEPYEQYF
medium-sized,TRBJ2-7,13,TRBV4-1,TRBD2,TGCGCCAGCAGCCAGGGACTATCGGGCGAGCAGTACTTC,CASSQGLSGEQYF
NA,TRBJ2-1,15,TRBV7-3,NA,TGTGCCAGCAGCCCCCTGGGGGGCTCCTACAATGAGCAGTTCTTC,CASSPLGGSYNEQFF
NA,TRBJ2-7,13,TRBV9,NA,TGTGCCAGCAGCGGCAGGGGCCCGGGGGGGCAGTACTTC,CASSGRGPGGQYF
once,TRBJ1-1,12,TRBV12-3/TRBV12-4,NA,TGTGCCAGCACAAATCAGAACACTGAAGCTTTCTTT,CASTNQNTEAFF
NA,TRBJ2-5,16,TRBV27,NA,TGTGCCAGCAGTTTCCCAGGGGTCGCGGTCCAAGAGACCCAGTACTTC,CASSFPGVAVQETQYF
NA,TRBJ2-2,13,TRBV2,NA,TGTGCCAGCAAGTCGGGGAACACCGGGGAGCTGTTTTTT,CASKSGNTGELFF
NA,TRBJ1-2,14,TRBV5-1,NA,TGCGCCAGCAGCTACCCGGGAGGAATGGGCGGCTACACCTTC,CASSYPGGMGGYTF
once,TRBJ2-1,15,TRBV5-1,TRBD2,TGCGCCAGCAGCTTAACTAGCGGAACACACAATGAGCAGTTCTTC,CASSLTSGTHNEQFF
NA,TRBJ1-5,13,TRBV6-6,NA,TGTGCCAGCAGTTACGGGGGGGTCCAGCCCCAGCATTTT,CASSYGGVQPQHF